These 30 T cell receptor beta chains came from one sample sequenced in a study of T cells in narcolepsy (dated by TCRdb to 2016 to 2019). Libraries were constructed by the immunoSEQ multiplex PCR assay. TCRdb's version of the immuneACCESS table is confined to in-frame rearrangements and falls short of the full clone set. An unresolved V gene accounts for under half of the shortfall where checked; the remainder is of unknown origin. In this sample the table shows over 25,000 clones, roughly 79% of which occur a single time. The ten largest make up 3.8% of the sample. Material: memory (CD45RA-) CD4+ T cells from blood. This specimen's cell subset or site label, interpreted: memory T cells sorted ex vivo from peripheral blood. These receptors all stem from a human donor in good health.

This clone turned up a few times. The V and J genes are TRBV27 and TRBJ1-2, with TRBD1 matching over 7 bases. The CDR3 is 15 residues long. CDR1 and CDR2 from the germline V gene are MNHEY and SMNVEV (reference sequence). V dropped 5 bases and J dropped 5; count of bases not matched to a gene: 11. The CDR3 reads CASSPRDRAPYGYTF. The CDR3 DNA sequence: TGTGCCAGCAGTCCTCGGGACAGAGCCCCGTATGGCTACACCTTC.

This clone was seen only a few times. The chain's CDR3 is CASTAGTAYGYTF. The CDR3 DNA is TGTGCCAGCACCGCCGGGACAGCATATGGCTACACCTTC. The J gene is TRBJ1-2, the V gene TRBV2; 7 bases fit TRBD1. Germline V gene data show CDR1 as SNHLY and CDR2 as FYNNEI. This CDR3 is 13 amino acids long. V dropped 7 bases and J dropped 5; count of bases not matched to a gene: 7. Looking up the rest from reference TRBV2 and TRBJ1-2 gives the full variable domain: EPEVTQTPSHQVTQMGQEVILRCVPISNHLYFYWYRQILGQKVEFLVSFYNNEISEKSEIFDDQFSVERPDGSNFTLKIRSTKLEDSAMYFCASTAGTAYGYTFGSGTRLTVV.

This rearrangement joins TRBV6-5 to TRBJ2-3, with unresolved D. Trimming stripped 4 bases from V and 6 bases from J, with 20 bases between. Looked up from germline, CDR1 is MNHEY and CDR2 is SVGAGI. CDR3 size: 16 residues. CDR3 coding DNA: TGTGCCAGCAGTTCCGCCCGTTTGGCCCATCGGGATACGCAGTATTTT. As protein: CASSSARLAHRDTQYF.

The rearrangement uses TRBV27 and TRBJ1-2; D might be TRBD1 (6 bases). The germline V and J ends were trimmed by 5 bases and 3 bases, with 13 bases remaining between them. This CDR3 has 14 residues. The germline V gene has CDR1 MNHEY and CDR2 SMNVEV (reference sequence). CDR3 coding DNA: TGTGCCAGCAGTCCGGGGGGCGCTGACTATGGCTACACCTTC. Residues: CASSPGGADYGYTF.

The V and J genes are TRBV5-6 and TRBJ1-2; 8 nucleotides match TRBD1. Germline V gives CDR1 SGHDT, CDR2 YYEEEE. CDR3 size: 16 residues. Trimming removed 1 base from V and 4 bases from J; junction bases left unmatched: 9. The CDR3 DNA sequence: TGTGCCAGCAGCTTGAGGGCAGGGGGCGAAAGCTATGGCTACACCTTC. Its translation: CASSLRAGGESYGYTF. The whole variable domain, filled in from reference TRBV5-6 and TRBJ1-2, reads DAGVTQSPTHLIKTRGQQVTLRCSPKSGHDTVSWYQQALGQGPQFIFQYYEEEERQRGNFPDRFSGHQFPNYSSELNVNALLLGDSALYLCASSLRAGGESYGYTFGSGTRLTVV.

This clone has just a few counts. V gene TRBV9 combines with J gene TRBJ2-2; 9 bases are a match to TRBD2. This CDR3 spans 16 amino acids. Germline CDR1 SGDLS, CDR2 YYNGEE. The ends lost 0 bases at V and 3 bases at J; junction bases unmatched: 3. CDR3 DNA sequence: TGTGCCAGCAGCGTAGAAGCGGGAGGTCACACCGGGGAGCTGTTTTTT. Protein sequence: CASSVEAGGHTGELFF.

This clone was seen a few times. The chain carries TRBV12-5 and TRBJ2-7; D remains unclear. There are 12 residues in the CDR3. Looked up from germline, CDR1 is LGHNT and CDR2 is FRNRAP. The V end was cut by 5 bases, the J end by 7 bases, with 12 bases between. The CDR3 DNA reads as TGTGCTAGTGGTCCCACTCCGCGTGAGCAGTACTTC. Protein: CASGPTPREQYF.

This chain joins TRBV6-1 and TRBJ1-3, with D unresolved. Germline CDR1 is MNHNS and CDR2 is SASEGT. This CDR3 spans 14 amino acids. V lost 4 bases and J lost 0, with 7 bases in between. The CDR3 DNA follows: TGTGCCAGCAGTGGGGCAGGCTCTGGAAACACCATATATTTT. The encoded protein is CASSGAGSGNTIYF.

In its sample, this clone was seen a few times. The chain combines TRBV5-6 with TRBJ1-1; D not certain. Germline lookup yields CDR1 SGHDT and CDR2 YYEEEE. The ends were cut back, 4 bases at V and 5 bases at J, with 12 bases in the middle. This CDR3 is built from 13 residues. Written as DNA, the CDR3 is TGTGCCAGCAGCCATGGAGGGCGGACTGAAGCTTTCTTT. This codes for CASSHGGRTEAFF. Based on the CDR3 plus reference TRBV5-6 and TRBJ1-1, the full variable domain is DAGVTQSPTHLIKTRGQQVTLRCSPKSGHDTVSWYQQALGQGPQFIFQYYEEEERQRGNFPDRFSGHQFPNYSSELNVNALLLGDSALYLCASSHGGRTEAFFGQGTRLTVV.

The V call is TRBV6-5, the J call TRBJ1-2, with D tentatively TRBD1 (5 bases). The germline V gene encodes CDR1 MNHEY and CDR2 SVGAGI. Trimming removed 6 bases from V and 4 bases from J, with 15 bases in between. The CDR3 length is 14 residues. CDR3 sequence (DNA): TGTGCCAGCAGCAGCAGGGACTCGCCCTATGGCTACACCTTC. This gives the protein CASSSRDSPYGYTF.

This chain connects TRBV5-6 to TRBJ2-6; 13 nucleotides match TRBD2. Germline loops: CDR1 SGHDT, CDR2 YYEEEE. The V segment lost 5 bases and the J segment 2 bases; nucleotides outside the gene matches: 7. CDR3 size: 18 residues. The CDR3 region is CASSKYGLAGAGANVLTF. In DNA, the CDR3 is TGTGCCAGCAGTAAATACGGACTAGCGGGAGCTGGGGCCAACGTCCTGACTTTC.

This chain joins TRBV15 and TRBJ2-1; D gene ambiguous. The ends were cut back, 0 bases at V and 3 bases at J, with 12 bases in the middle. The CDR3 sequence is 16 residues long. Germline lookup yields CDR1 LNHNV and CDR2 YYDKDF (reference sequence). The CDR3 loop is CATSREQAADYNEQFF. As DNA, the CDR3 is TGTGCCACCAGCAGAGAGCAGGCAGCTGACTACAATGAGCAGTTCTTC.

The rearrangement joins TRBV7-9 to TRBJ2-4; 10 positions match TRBD2. With V trimmed by 2 bases and J by 4 bases, 8 bases remained unmatched. CDR3 length equals 17 residues. Per the germline V gene, CDR1 is SEHNR and CDR2 is FQNEAQ (reference sequence). CDR3 sequence: CASSLSVGTSEKNIQYF. CDR3 sequence (DNA): TGTGCCAGCAGCTTATCGGTAGGGACTAGCGAGAAAAACATTCAGTACTTC.

CDR3 nucleotide sequence: TGTGCCAGCAGTGTGAATCGACAGCCAAATGAAAAACTGTTTTTT. This gives the protein CASSVNRQPNEKLFF. V usage is TRBV6-1 and J usage is TRBJ1-4, with TRBD1 as a possible D gene (5 bases). Germline assignment: CDR1 MNHNS and CDR2 SASEGT. The CDR3 covers 15 residues. The V and J ends lost 4 bases and 5 bases respectively, with 14 bases between them.

The rearrangement joins TRBV2 to TRBJ1-3; TRBD1 matches 7 bases. The CDR3 is made up of 17 amino acids. With V trimmed by 7 bases and J by 6 bases, 18 bases remained unmatched. From germline, CDR1 is SNHLY and CDR2 FYNNEI. DNA for the CDR3: TGTGCCAGCACGGAATACGAGGGGGCAGGAATGGAAAACACCATATATTTT. This codes for CASTEYEGAGMENTIYF.

This chain connects TRBV7-2 to TRBJ2-1; 9 nucleotides line up with TRBD2. V lost 0 bases, J lost 2 bases, and 20 bases stayed unmatched. This CDR3 has 22 residues. CDR1 is SGHTA and CDR2 is FQGNSA in the germline V gene. The CDR3 DNA is TGTGCCAGCAGCTTAGCCCGACCCCCGGGACTAGCTACCCTAATCGCCTACAATGAGCAGTTCTTC. Its translation: CASSLARPPGLATLIAYNEQFF. The whole variable domain, remainder taken from reference TRBV7-2 and TRBJ2-1, is GAGVSQSPSNKVTEKGKDVELRCDPISGHTALYWYRQSLGQGLEFLIYFQGNSAPDKSGLPSDRFSAERTGGSVSTLTIQRTQQEDSAVYLCASSLARPPGLATLIAYNEQFFGPGTRLTVL.

This chain uses TRBV7-8 with TRBJ2-7; 7 bases align to TRBD2. This CDR3 has 15 amino acids. Germline assignment: CDR1 SGHVS and CDR2 FQNEAQ. The V gene end was trimmed by 5 bases and the J gene end by 2 bases; junction bases not matched to a gene: 9. As DNA, the CDR3 is TGTGCCAGCAGCGATAGACGACTAGCTGCCTACGAGCAGTACTTC. Protein: CASSDRRLAAYEQYF.

The chain recombines TRBV28 with TRBJ1-2, with a tentative D call TRBD1 (5 bases). Trimming took 2 bases from V and 4 from J, leaving 8 bases between them. Germline V lookup: CDR1 MDHEN, CDR2 SYDVKM. CDR3 length equals 13 residues. The CDR3 DNA reads TGTGCCAGCAGTTTAGGGGCGAGCTATGGCTACACCTTC. Protein sequence: CASSLGASYGYTF.

This CDR3 reads CASSGRATPNYGYTF. DNA for the CDR3: TGTGCCAGCAGTGGGAGAGCGACACCGAACTATGGCTACACCTTC. The genes are TRBV2 and TRBJ1-2; D remains unclear. Germline V gene sequence: CDR1 SNHLY, CDR2 FYNNEI. The CDR3 runs to 15 residues. V was pared by 4 bases and J by 2 bases, with 14 bases between.

The chain joins TRBV7-3 to TRBJ2-5; 8 bases are a match to TRBD2. Germline-derived CDR1 and CDR2 are SGHTA and FQGTGA. Unmatched junction bases numbered 6, after V lost 2 bases and J lost 4 bases. The CDR3 length is 15 residues. CDR3 in DNA: TGTGCCAGCAGCTTACAAGCGGGAGTAGGAGAGACCCAGTACTTC. It encodes CASSLQAGVGETQYF.

To note about this clone: One end of the junction fails to match germline, which may point to a read error. The CDR3 DNA follows: TGTGCCGGCAGCTTGGGACGAAGCAATCAGCCCCAGCATTTT. Translation gives CAGSLGRSNQPQHF. The chain combines TRBV5-8 with TRBJ1-5, with D possibly matching TRBD1 (5 bases). Germline V CDR1 and CDR2: SGHTS, YDEGEE. CDR3 length equals 14 residues.

The J gene is TRBJ2-5, the V gene TRBV7-7; D unclear. CDR1 and CDR2 (germline): SSHAT, FNYEAQ (reference sequence). The CDR3 is 11 amino acids. Trimming cost V 8 bases and J 2 bases, with 6 bases left between them. CDR3: CASGEQETQYF. CDR3 bases: TGTGCCAGCGGGGAACAAGAGACCCAGTACTTC.

V gene TRBV19 combines with J gene TRBJ2-1; 9 bases line up with TRBD2. The CDR3 runs to 21 residues. V trimming: 5 bases; J trimming: 3 bases; junction bases outside the gene matches: 23. CDR1 is LNHDA, CDR2 SQIVND, per germline (reference sequence). The CDR3 DNA reads as TGTGCCAGTAGTGCCCTCCAACTAAGGGGGGCTAGCGGGATTGGCTACAATGAGCAGTTCTTC. Translation: CASSALQLRGASGIGYNEQFF.

This clone was seen just once. The chain is built from TRBV29-1 and TRBJ2-5; 7 positions agree with TRBD1. Trimming removed 3 bases from V and 11 bases from J; junction bases left unmatched: 9. Germline V gene data show CDR1 as SQVTM and CDR2 as ANQGSEA. This CDR3 region has 12 residues. CDR3 amino acids: CSVDKGAREQYF. The CDR3 DNA reads as TGCAGCGTTGACAAGGGGGCGAGAGAGCAGTACTTC.

The table lists this clone with a count of one. V is TRBV5-3 and J is TRBJ2-1, with 8 bases lining up with TRBD2. TRBV5-3 is flagged as an ORF with uncertain function. Trimming removed 0 bases from V and 7 bases from J; junction bases left unmatched: 12. This CDR3 comprises 17 residues. The CDR3 reads CARSLGPPSGSPNEQFF. CDR3 DNA: TGTGCCAGAAGCTTGGGACCTCCGAGCGGGAGTCCGAATGAGCAGTTCTTC.

The chain's CDR3 is CASSPPGLAKNIQYF. CDR3 sequence (DNA): TGTGCCAGCAGCCCTCCGGGACTAGCCAAAAACATTCAGTACTTC. The chain combines TRBV5-4 with TRBJ2-4; possibly TRBD2 for D (6 bases). The length of the CDR3 is 15 residues. Germline V CDR1 and CDR2: SGHNT, YYREEE (reference sequence). Between the trimmed V and J ends, which lost 4 bases and 0 bases, there was a span of 11 bases.

V is TRBV11-2 and J is TRBJ1-2; D is undetermined. Germline values: CDR1 SGHAT, CDR2 FQNNGV. CDR3 length: 14 amino acids. V was shortened by 4 bases and J by 6 bases, with 15 bases between the two germline ends. The CDR3, as DNA: TGTGCCAGCAGCTCCCGGGGTGTCCGGAATGGCTACACCTTC. It is translated as CASSSRGVRNGYTF.

This clone has only one observation. This chain uses TRBV4-1 with TRBJ1-1; weak D call: TRBD1 (5 bases). Trimming stripped 1 base from V and 8 bases from J, with 17 bases between. CDR3 length: 15 amino acids. Germline values: CDR1 MGHRA, CDR2 YSYEKL. The CDR3 region has the DNA TGCGCCAGCAGCCAAGGCCGGGGGGTGGGGCTCGAAGCTTTCTTT. Its translation: CASSQGRGVGLEAFF.

The J gene is TRBJ2-3, the V gene TRBV5-4; 9 positions match TRBD2. This CDR3 is 16 amino acids long. Germline CDR1 SGHNT, CDR2 YYREEE (reference sequence). V trimming: 0 bases; J trimming: 5 bases; junction bases outside the gene matches: 7. In DNA, the CDR3 is TGTGCCAGCAGCTTGGGAGCGGGAGGTCGGAAAGATACGCAGTATTTT. This sequence encodes CASSLGAGGRKDTQYF.

The V and J genes are TRBV19 and TRBJ1-5; unclear D gene. CDR3 length equals 13 residues. CDR1 and CDR2 from the germline V gene are LNHDA and SQIVND (reference sequence). V was pared by 7 bases and J by 0 bases, with 7 bases between. The CDR3 region is CASNRISNQPQHF. Here the CDR3 DNA reads TGTGCCAGTAATCGCATTAGCAATCAGCCCCAGCATTTT. Filled out from reference TRBV19 and TRBJ1-5, the complete variable domain reads DGGITQSPKYLFRKEGQNVTLSCEQNLNHDAMYWYRQDPGQGLRLIYYSQIVNDFQKGDIAEGYSVSREKKESFPLTVTSAQKNPTAFYLCASNRISNQPQHFGDGTRLSIL.